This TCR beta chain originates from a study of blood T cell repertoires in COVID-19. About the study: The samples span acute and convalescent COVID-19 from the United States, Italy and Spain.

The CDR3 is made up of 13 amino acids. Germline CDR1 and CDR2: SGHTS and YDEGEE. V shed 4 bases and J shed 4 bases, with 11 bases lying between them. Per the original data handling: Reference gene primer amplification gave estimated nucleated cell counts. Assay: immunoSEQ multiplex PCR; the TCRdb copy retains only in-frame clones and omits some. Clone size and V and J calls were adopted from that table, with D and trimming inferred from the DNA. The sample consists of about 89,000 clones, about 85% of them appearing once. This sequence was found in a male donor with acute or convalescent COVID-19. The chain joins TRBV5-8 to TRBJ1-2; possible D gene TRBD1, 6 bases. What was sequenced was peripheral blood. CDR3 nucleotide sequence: TGTGCCAGCAGCCCCGGACAGATCTATGGCTACACCTTC. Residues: CASSPGQIYGYTF. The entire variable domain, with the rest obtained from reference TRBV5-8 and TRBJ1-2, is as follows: EAGVTQSPTHLIKTRGQQATLRCSPISGHTSVYWYQQALGLGLQFLLWYDEGEERNRGNFPPRFSGRQFPNYSSELNVNALELEDSALYLCASSPGQIYGYTFGSGTRLTVV.